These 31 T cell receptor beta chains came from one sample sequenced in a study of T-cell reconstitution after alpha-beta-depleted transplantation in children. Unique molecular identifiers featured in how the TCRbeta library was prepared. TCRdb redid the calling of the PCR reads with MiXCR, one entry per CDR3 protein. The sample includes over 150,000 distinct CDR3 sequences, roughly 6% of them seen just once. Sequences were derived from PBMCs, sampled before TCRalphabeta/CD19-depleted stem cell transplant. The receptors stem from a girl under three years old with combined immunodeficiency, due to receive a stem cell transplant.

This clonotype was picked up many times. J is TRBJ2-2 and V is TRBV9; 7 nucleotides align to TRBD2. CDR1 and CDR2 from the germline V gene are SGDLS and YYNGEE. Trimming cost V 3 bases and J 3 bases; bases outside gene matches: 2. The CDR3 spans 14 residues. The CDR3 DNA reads TGTGCCAGCAGCGCTAGCGGATACACCGGGGAGCTGTTTTTT. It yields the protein CASSASGYTGELFF.

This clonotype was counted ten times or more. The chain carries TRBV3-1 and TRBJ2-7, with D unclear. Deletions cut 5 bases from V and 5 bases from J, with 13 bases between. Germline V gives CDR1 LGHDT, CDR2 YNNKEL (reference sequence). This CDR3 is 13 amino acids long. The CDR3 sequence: CASSTRTADEQYF. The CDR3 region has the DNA TGTGCCAGCAGCACCCGGACCGCGGACGAGCAGTACTTC.

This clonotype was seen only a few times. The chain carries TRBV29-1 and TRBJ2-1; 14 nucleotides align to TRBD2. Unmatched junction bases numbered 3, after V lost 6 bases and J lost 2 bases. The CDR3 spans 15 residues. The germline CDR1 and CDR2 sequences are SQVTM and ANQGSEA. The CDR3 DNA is TGCAGCGTCGGACTAGCGGGGGGTCCCTACAATGAGCAGTTCTTC. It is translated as CSVGLAGGPYNEQFF.

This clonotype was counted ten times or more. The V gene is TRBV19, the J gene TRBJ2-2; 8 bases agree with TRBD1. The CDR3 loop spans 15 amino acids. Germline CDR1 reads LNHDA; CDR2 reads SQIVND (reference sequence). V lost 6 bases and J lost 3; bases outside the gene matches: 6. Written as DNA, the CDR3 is TGTGCCAGTAGCTGGACAGGGTCCGACACCGGGGAGCTGTTTTTT. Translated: CASSWTGSDTGELFF.

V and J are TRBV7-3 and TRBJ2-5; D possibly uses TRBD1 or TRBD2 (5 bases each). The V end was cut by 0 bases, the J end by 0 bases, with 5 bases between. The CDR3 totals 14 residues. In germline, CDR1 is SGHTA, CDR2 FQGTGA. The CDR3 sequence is CASSLTGDQETQYF. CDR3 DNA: TGTGCCAGCAGCTTAACGGGGGACCAAGAGACCCAGTACTTC. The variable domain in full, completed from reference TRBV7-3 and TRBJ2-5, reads GAGVSQTPSNKVTEKGKYVELRCDPISGHTALYWYRQSLGQGPEFLIYFQGTGAADDSGLPNDRFFAVRPEGSVSTLKIQRTERGDSAVYLCASSLTGDQETQYFGPGTRLLVL.

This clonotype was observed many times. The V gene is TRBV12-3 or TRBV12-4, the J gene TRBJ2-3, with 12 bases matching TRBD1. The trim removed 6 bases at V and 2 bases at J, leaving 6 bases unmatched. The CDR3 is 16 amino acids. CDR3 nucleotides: TGTGCCAGCAGCATCCCGGGACAGGGGGCCACAGATACGCAGTATTTT. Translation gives CASSIPGQGATDTQYF.

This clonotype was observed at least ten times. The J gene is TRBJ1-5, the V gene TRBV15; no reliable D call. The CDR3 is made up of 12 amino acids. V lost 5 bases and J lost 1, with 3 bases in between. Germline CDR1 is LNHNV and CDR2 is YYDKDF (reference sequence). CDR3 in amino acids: CATSHSNQPQHF. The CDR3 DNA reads TGTGCCACCAGCCACAGCAATCAGCCCCAGCATTTT.

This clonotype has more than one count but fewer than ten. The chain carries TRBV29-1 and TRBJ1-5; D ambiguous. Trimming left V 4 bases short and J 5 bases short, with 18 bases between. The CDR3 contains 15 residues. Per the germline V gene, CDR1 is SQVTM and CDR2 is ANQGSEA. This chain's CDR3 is CSVVGETVRDQPQHF. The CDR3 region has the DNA TGCAGCGTTGTCGGCGAAACTGTGAGGGATCAGCCCCAGCATTTT.

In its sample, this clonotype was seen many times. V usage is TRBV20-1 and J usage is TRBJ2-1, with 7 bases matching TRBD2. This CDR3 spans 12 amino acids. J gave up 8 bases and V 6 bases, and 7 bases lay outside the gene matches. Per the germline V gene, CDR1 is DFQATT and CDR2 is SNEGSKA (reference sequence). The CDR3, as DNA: TGCAGTGCCAGGGTGGGGAGGGATGAGCAGTTCTTC. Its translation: CSARVGRDEQFF.

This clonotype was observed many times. The CDR3 DNA is TGTGCCAGCAGTTACGGGTTAGCGGGAGGTTTGAACACCGGGGAGCTGTTTTTT. Protein: CASSYGLAGGLNTGELFF. The chain links TRBV6-5 to TRBJ2-2; 10 nucleotides match TRBD2. The CDR3 totals 18 residues. Germline V gene sequence: CDR1 MNHEY, CDR2 SVGAGI. After removal of 2 bases from V and 1 base from J, the junction contained 7 bases not matched to a gene.

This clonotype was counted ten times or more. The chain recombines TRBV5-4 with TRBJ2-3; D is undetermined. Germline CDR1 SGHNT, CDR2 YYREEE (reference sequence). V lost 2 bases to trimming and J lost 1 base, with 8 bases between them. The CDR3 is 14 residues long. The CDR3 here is CASSFRSRTDTQYF. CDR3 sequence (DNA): TGTGCCAGCAGCTTCCGTTCACGCACAGATACGCAGTATTTT.

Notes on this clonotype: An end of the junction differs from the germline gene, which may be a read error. The DNA for the CDR3 is TGTGCTAGCAGCCCATCCCACACGGAAGAAGACGAGCAGTACTTC. It specifies CASSPSHTEEDEQYF. The chain joins TRBV7-7 to TRBJ2-7; D ambiguous. CDR1 and CDR2 from the germline V gene are SSHAT and FNYEAQ (reference sequence). The length of the CDR3 is 15 residues.

CDR3: CASSWRESRNTEAFF. In DNA form, the CDR3 reads TGTGCCAGCAGTTGGCGGGAGTCCCGGAACACTGAAGCTTTCTTT. The chain uses TRBV13 and TRBJ1-1, with no clear D. The V and J ends lost 6 bases and 1 base respectively, with 15 bases between them. CDR1 is PRHDT, CDR2 FYEKMQ, per germline (reference sequence). The length of the CDR3 is 15 residues.

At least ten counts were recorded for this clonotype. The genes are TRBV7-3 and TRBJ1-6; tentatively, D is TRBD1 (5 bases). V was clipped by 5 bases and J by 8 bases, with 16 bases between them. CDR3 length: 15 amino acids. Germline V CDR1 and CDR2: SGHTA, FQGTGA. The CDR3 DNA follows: TGTGCCAGCAGCCCGCGCTACCGACAGTATTCACCCCTCCACTTT. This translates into CASSPRYRQYSPLHF.

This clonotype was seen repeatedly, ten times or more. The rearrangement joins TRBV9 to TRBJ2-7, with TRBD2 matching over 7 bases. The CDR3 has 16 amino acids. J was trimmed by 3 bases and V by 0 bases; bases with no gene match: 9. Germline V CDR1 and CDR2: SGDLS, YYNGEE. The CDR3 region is CASSVGFSLADYEQYF. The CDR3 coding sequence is TGTGCCAGCAGCGTAGGTTTTTCTCTAGCGGACTACGAGCAGTACTTC.

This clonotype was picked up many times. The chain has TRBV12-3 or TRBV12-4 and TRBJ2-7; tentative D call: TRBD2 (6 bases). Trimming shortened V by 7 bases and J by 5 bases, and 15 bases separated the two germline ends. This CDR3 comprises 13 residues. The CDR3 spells CASKFGGINEQYF. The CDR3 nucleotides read TGTGCCAGCAAGTTCGGGGGAATAAACGAGCAGTACTTC.

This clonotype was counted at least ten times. The CDR3 DNA is TGTGCCAGCACCCGGGGAGGGGACTCCCACCAAGAGACCCAGTACTTC. Encoded protein: CASTRGGDSHQETQYF. V is TRBV5-4 and J is TRBJ2-5; 7 bases line up with TRBD2. CDR1 and CDR2 from the germline V gene are SGHNT and YYREEE (reference sequence). This CDR3 comprises 16 residues. The V gene end was trimmed by 6 bases and the J gene end by 0 bases; junction bases not matched to a gene: 11.

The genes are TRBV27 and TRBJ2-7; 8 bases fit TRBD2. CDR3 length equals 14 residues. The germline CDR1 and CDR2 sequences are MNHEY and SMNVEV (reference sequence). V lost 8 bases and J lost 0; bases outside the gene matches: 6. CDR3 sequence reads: CASHTAGVSYEQYF. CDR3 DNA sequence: TGTGCCAGCCACACAGCGGGAGTCTCCTACGAGCAGTACTTC.

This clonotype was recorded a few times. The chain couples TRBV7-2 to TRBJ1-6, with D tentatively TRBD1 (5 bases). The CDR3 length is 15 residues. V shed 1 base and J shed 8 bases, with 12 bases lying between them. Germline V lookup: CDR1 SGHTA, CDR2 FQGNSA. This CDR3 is CASSLGIGGDSPLHF. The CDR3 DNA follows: TGTGCCAGCAGCTTAGGGATTGGGGGGGATTCACCCCTCCACTTT.

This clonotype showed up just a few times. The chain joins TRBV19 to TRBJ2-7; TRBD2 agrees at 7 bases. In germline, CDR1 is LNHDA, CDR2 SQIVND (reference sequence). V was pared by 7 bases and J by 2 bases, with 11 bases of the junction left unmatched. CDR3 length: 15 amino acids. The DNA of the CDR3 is TGTGCCAGTAAAGTCTCGGCGGGAGTTACCTACGAGCAGTACTTC. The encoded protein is CASKVSAGVTYEQYF.

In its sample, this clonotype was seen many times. The CDR3 reads CASTEAQSWNGNQPQHF. DNA for the CDR3: TGTGCCAGCACCGAAGCCCAGTCCTGGAATGGCAATCAGCCCCAGCATTTT. The rearrangement links TRBV12-3 or TRBV12-4 to TRBJ1-5; no clear D gene. The CDR3 loop spans 17 amino acids. V shed 7 bases and J shed 2 bases, with 21 bases lying between them.

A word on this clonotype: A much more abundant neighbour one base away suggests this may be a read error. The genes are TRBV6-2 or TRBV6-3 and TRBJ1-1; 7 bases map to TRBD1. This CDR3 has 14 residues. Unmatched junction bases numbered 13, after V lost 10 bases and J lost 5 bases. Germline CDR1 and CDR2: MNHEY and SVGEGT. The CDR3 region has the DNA TGTGCCACCAGGGGGGGGGCGCAGAAGACTGAAGCTTTCTTT. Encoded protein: CATRGGAQKTEAFF.

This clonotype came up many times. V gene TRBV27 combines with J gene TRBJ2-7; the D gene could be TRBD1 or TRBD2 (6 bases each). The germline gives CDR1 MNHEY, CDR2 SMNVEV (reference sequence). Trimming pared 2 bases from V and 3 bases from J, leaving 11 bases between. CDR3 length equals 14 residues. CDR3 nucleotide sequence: TGTGCCAGCAGTTTACGGGGGCAATTCTACGAGCAGTACTTC. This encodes CASSLRGQFYEQYF.

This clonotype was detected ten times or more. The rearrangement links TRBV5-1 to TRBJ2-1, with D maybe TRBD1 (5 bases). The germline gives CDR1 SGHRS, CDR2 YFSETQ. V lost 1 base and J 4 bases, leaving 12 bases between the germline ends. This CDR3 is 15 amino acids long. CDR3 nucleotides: TGCGCCAGCAGCTTGAAGGCAGGGATATACAATGAGCAGTTCTTC. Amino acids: CASSLKAGIYNEQFF. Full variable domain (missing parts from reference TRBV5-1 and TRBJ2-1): KAGVTQTPRYLIKTRGQQVTLSCSPISGHRSVSWYQQTPGQGLQFLFEYFSETQRNKGNFPGRFSGRQFSNSRSEMNVSTLELGDSALYLCASSLKAGIYNEQFFGPGTRLTVL.

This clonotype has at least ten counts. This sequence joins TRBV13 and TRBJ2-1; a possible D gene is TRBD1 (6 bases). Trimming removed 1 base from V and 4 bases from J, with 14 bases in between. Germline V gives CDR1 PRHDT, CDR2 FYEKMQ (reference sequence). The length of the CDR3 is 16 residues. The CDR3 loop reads CASSLAPGHGYNEQFF. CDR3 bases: TGTGCCAGCAGCTTAGCGCCGGGACACGGATACAATGAGCAGTTCTTC.

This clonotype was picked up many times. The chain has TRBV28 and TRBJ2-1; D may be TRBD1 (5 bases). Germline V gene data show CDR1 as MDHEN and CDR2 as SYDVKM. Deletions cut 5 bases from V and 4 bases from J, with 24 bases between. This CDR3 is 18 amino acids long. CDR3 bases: TGTGCCAGCAGTCCTCCCTACACAGCCCAGGGCAGATACAATGAGCAGTTCTTC. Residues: CASSPPYTAQGRYNEQFF.

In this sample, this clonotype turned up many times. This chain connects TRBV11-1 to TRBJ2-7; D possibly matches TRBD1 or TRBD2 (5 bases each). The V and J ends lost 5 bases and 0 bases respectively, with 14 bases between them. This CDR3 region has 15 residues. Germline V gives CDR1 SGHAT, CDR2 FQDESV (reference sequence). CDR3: CASSTRDGSSYEQYF. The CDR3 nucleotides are TGTGCCAGCAGCACCCGGGACGGCAGCTCCTACGAGCAGTACTTC.

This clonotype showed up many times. The CDR3 region is CSVPGTGYYEQYF. The DNA of the CDR3 is TGCAGCGTGCCCGGGACAGGGTACTACGAGCAGTACTTC. J is TRBJ2-7 and V is TRBV29-1, with TRBD1 matching over 9 bases. The J segment lost 3 bases and the V segment lost 6 bases, leaving 6 bases of the junction unmatched. Germline CDR1 and CDR2: SQVTM and ANQGSEA. This CDR3 has 13 residues.

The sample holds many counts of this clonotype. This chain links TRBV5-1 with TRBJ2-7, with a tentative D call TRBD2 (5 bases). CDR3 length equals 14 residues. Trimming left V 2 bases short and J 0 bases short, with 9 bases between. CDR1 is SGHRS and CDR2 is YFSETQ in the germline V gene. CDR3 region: CASSLREFSYEQYF. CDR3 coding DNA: TGCGCCAGCAGCTTACGGGAATTCTCCTACGAGCAGTACTTC.

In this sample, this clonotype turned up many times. Written as DNA, the CDR3 is TGTGCCAGCAGCCATAGGTTCCTCTTCGTAGGTCGCCCCGATGAGCAGTTCTTC. It yields the protein CASSHRFLFVGRPDEQFF. The chain carries TRBV3-1 and TRBJ2-1; D remains unclear. Trimming removed 3 bases at V and 8 bases at J, with 26 bases between. The CDR3 totals 18 residues. CDR1 is LGHDT and CDR2 is YNNKEL in the germline V gene (reference sequence).

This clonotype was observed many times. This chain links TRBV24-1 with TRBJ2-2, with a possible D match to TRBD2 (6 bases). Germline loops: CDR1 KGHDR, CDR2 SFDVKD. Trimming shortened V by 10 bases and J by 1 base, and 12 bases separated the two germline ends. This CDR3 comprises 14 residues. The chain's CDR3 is CATSGVLNTGELFF. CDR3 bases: TGTGCCACTTCGGGAGTTCTGAACACCGGGGAGCTGTTTTTT.